This is a list of T cell receptor beta chains from one sample in a study of cytomegalovirus exposure and HLA in healthy donors. TCRdb keeps only in-frame clones here, not all; method: immunoSEQ multiplex PCR. The table includes approximately 150,000 clones, roughly four fifths detected once. The specimen sequenced was PBMCs. The receptors were gathered from a man in his forties or fifties in good health and CMV-seronegative. Each CDR3 is given with its conserved first and last residue. The D gene is left open where the match is weak. Clone size, where shown, is once, few, many, or a class for clones that have expanded.

abundance	v_gene	j_gene	d_gene	CDR3nt	CDR3aa
NA	TRBV18	TRBJ2-5	NA	TGTGCCAGCTCACCATGGGCCAGCCAAGAGACCCAGTACTTC	CASSPWASQETQYF
NA	TRBV7-6	TRBJ1-5	NA	TGTGCCAGCAGCTTAACTGACAGCTACAATCAGCCCCAGCATTTT	CASSLTDSYNQPQHF
NA	TRBV5-1	TRBJ2-5	TRBD1	TGCGCCAGCAGCCAGGGTTATGCAGGGACAGGGGAGACCCAGTACTTC	CASSQGYAGTGETQYF
few	TRBV7-9	TRBJ1-1	NA	TGTGCCAGCAGCTGGGTTGGGACATTAGGGAACACTGAAGCTTTCTTT	CASSWVGTLGNTEAFF
NA	TRBV5-5	TRBJ2-7	NA	TGTGCCAGCAGCTTGACCTACTACGAGCAGTACTTC	CASSLTYYEQYF
NA	TRBV30	TRBJ2-1	TRBD1	TGTGCCTGGAGTGCGGACAGGGGTCATGAGCAGTTCTTC	CAWSADRGHEQFF
NA	TRBV5-1	TRBJ1-5	NA	TGCGCCAGCAGCTTGGCCCCGGGGGGCGGACAGCCCCAGCATTTT	CASSLAPGGGQPQHF
NA	TRBV5-3	TRBJ1-5	NA	TGTGCCAGAAGGAGGACGTGGGGGGAGGAGCCCCAGCATTTT	CARRRTWGEEPQHF
many	TRBV6-1	TRBJ1-2	NA	TGTGCCAGCAGTGAACTCAGTTATGGCTACACCTTC	CASSELSYGYTF
NA	TRBV5-1	TRBJ2-5	TRBD2	TGCGCCAGCAGCTTAGGGACTAGCGGAGTTCAAGAGACCCAGTACTTC	CASSLGTSGVQETQYF
NA	TRBV7-3	TRBJ2-1	TRBD2	TGTGCCAGCAGCTTAGCTAGCGGGCGTACGGCCTTCTTC	CASSLASGRTAFF